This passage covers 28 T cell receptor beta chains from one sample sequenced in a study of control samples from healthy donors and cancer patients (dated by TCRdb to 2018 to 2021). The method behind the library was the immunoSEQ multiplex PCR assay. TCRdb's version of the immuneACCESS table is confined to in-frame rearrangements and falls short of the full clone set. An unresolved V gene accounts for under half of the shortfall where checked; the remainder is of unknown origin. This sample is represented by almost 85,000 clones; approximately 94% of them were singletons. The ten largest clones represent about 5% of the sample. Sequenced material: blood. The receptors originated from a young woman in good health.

Here the CDR3 DNA reads TGTGCCACCAGCAGACCACAGGGCAATGGTCCCCCTGGACCAACTAATGAAAAACTGTTTTTT. Translation gives CATSRPQGNGPPGPTNEKLFF. The chain is built from TRBV15 and TRBJ1-4; weak D call: TRBD1 (6 bases). V was pared by 2 bases and J by 0 bases, with 25 bases between. The V gene's germline CDR1 is LNHNV and CDR2 YYDKDF (reference sequence). The CDR3 totals 21 residues. Supplemented by reference TRBV15 and TRBJ1-4, the full variable domain reads DAMVIQNPRYQVTQFGKPVTLSCSQTLNHNVMYWYQQKSSQAPKLLFHYYDKDFNNEADTPDNFQSRRPNTSFCFLDIRSPGLGDTAMYLCATSRPQGNGPPGPTNEKLFFGSGTQLSVL.

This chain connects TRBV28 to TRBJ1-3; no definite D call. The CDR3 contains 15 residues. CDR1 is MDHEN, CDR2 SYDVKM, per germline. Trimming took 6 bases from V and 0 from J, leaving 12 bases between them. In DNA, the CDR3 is TGTGCCAGCAGCCCACCGGGTCGCTCTGGAAACACCATATATTTT. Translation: CASSPPGRSGNTIYF.

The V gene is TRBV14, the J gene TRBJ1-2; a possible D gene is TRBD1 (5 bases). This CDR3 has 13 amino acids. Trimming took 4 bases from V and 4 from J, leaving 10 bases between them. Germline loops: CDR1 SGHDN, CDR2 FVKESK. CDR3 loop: CASSPGRGYGYTF. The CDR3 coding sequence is TGTGCCAGCAGCCCAGGGCGCGGCTATGGCTACACCTTC.

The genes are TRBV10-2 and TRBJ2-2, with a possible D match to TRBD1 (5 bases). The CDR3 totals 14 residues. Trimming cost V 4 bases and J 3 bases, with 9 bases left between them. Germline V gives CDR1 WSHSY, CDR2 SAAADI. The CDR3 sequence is CASSAVGDTGELFF. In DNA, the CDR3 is TGCGCCAGCAGTGCCGTAGGGGACACCGGGGAGCTGTTTTTT.

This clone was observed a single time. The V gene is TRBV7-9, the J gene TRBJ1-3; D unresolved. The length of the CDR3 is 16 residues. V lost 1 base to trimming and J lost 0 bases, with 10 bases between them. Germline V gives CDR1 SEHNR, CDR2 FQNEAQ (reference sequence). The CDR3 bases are TGTGCCAGCAGCTTAGGGGAATCAGGCTCTGGAAACACCATATATTTT. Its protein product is CASSLGESGSGNTIYF.

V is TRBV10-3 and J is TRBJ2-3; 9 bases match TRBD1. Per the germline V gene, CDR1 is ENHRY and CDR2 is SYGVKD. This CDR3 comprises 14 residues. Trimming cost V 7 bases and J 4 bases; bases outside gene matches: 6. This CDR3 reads CAIKPGQGPDTQYF. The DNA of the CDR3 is TGTGCCATCAAACCGGGACAGGGCCCAGATACGCAGTATTTT.

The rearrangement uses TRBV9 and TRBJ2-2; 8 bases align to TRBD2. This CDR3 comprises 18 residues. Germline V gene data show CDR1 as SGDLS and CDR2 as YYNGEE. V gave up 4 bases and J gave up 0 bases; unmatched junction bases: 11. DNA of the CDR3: TGTGCCAGCAGCCGGACGAGGACGGGGGGGACGAACACCGGGGAGCTGTTTTTT. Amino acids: CASSRTRTGGTNTGELFF.

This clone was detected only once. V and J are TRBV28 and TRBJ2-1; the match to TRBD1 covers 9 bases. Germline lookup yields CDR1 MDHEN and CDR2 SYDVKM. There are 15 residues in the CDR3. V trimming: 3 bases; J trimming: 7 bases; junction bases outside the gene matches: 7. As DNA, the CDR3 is TGTGCCAGCAGTTTCCGGGACAGGGCGATTAATGAGCAGTTCTTC. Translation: CASSFRDRAINEQFF.

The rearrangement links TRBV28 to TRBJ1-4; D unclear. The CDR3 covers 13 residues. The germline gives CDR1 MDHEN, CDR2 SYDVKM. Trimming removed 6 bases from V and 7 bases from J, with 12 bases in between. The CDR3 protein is CASRSSGVEKLFF. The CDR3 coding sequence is TGTGCCAGCAGGTCGAGTGGGGTTGAAAAACTGTTTTTT.

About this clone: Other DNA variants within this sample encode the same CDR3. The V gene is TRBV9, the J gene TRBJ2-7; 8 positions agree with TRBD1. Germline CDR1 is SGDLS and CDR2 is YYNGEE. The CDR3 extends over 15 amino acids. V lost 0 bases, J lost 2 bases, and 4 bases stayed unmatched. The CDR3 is CASSVDGQGAYEQYF. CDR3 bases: TGTGCCAGCAGCGTAGATGGACAGGGCGCCTACGAGCAGTACTTC.

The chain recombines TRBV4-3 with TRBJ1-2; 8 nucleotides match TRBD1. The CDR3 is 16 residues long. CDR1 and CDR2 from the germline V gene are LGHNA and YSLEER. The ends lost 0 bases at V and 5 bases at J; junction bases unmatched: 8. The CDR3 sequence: CASSQDRDRWAYGYTF. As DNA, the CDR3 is TGCGCCAGCAGCCAAGACAGGGACAGGTGGGCATATGGCTACACCTTC.

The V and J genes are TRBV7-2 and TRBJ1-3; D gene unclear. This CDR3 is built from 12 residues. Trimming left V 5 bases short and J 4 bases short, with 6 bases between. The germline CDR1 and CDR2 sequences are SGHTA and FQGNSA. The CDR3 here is CASSPMGNTIYF. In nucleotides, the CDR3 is TGTGCCAGCAGCCCTATGGGAAACACCATATATTTT.

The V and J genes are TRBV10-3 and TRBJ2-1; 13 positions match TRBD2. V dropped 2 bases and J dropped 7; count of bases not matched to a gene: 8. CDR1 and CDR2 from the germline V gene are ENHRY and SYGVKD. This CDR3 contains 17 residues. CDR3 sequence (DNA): TGTGCCATCAGTGAGGCCCCCCGACTAGCGGGAGGAAATGAGCAGTTCTTC. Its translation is CAISEAPRLAGGNEQFF.

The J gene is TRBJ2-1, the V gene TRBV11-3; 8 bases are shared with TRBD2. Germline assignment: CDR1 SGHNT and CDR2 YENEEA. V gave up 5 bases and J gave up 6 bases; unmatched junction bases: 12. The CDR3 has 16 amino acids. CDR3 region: CASSPQAGGIANEQFF. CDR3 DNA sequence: TGTGCCAGCAGCCCGCAGGCGGGGGGTATTGCCAATGAGCAGTTCTTC. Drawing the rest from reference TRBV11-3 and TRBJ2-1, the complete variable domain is EAGVVQSPRYKIIEKKQPVAFWCNPISGHNTLYWYLQNLGQGPELLIRYENEEAVDDSQLPKDRFSAERLKGVDSTLKIQPAELGDSAVYLCASSPQAGGIANEQFFGPGTRLTVL.

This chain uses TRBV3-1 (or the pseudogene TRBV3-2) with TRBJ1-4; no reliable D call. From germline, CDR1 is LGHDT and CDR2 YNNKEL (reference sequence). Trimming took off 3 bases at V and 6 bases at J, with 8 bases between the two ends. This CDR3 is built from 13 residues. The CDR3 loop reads CASSQVGDEKLFF. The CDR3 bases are TGTGCCAGCAGCCAGGTCGGAGATGAAAAACTGTTTTTT.

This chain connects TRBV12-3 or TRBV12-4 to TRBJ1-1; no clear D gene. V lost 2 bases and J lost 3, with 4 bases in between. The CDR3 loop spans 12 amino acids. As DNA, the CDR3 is TGTGCCAGCAGTTTACACGACACTGAAGCTTTCTTT. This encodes CASSLHDTEAFF.

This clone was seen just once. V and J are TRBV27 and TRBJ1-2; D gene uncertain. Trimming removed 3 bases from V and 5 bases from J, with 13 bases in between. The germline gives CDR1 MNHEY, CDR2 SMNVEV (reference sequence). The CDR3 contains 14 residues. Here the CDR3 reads CASSLGSWGYGYTF. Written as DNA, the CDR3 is TGTGCCAGCAGTTTGGGGAGTTGGGGATATGGCTACACCTTC.

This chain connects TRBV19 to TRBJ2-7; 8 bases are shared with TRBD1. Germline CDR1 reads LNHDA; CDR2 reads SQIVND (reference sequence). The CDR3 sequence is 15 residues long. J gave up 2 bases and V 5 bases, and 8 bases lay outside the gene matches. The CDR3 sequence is CASSVRDRIPYEQYF. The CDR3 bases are TGTGCCAGTAGTGTCCGGGACAGGATCCCCTACGAGCAGTACTTC.

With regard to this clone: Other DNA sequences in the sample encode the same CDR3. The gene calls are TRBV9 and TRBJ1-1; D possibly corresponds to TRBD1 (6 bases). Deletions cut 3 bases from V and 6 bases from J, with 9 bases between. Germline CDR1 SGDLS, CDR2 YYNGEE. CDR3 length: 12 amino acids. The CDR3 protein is CASSARGPEAFF. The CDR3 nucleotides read TGTGCCAGCAGCGCCAGGGGCCCTGAAGCTTTCTTT.

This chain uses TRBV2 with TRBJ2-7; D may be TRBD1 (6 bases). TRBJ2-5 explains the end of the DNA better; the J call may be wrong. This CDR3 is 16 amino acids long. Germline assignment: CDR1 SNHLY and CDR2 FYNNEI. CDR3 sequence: CASSAQLVGGQETQYF. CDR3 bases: TGTGCCAGCAGTGCCCAACTAGTAGGGGGACAAGAGACCCAGTACTTC.

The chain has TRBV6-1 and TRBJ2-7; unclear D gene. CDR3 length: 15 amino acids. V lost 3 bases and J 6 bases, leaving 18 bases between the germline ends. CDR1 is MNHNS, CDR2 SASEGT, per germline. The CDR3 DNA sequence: TGTGCCAGCAGTGATTTGGGTCCCTTAATTAGCGAGCAGTACTTC. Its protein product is CASSDLGPLISEQYF.

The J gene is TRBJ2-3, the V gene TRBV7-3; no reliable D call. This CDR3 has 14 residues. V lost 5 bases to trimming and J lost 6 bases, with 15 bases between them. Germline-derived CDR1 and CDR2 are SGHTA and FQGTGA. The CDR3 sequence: CASSLNRAHDTQYF. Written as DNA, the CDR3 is TGTGCCAGCAGCCTTAATCGTGCACACGATACGCAGTATTTT.

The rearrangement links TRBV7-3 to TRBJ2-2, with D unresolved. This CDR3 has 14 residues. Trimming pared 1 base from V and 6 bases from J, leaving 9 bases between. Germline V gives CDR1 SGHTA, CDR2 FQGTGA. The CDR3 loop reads CASSLMARPGELFF. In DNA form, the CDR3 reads TGTGCCAGCAGCTTAATGGCTAGGCCCGGGGAGCTGTTTTTT.

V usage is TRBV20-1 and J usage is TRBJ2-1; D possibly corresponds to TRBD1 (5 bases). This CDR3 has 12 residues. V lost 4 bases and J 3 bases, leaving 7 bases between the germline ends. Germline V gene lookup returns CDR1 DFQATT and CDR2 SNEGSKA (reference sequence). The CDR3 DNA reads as TGCAGTGCTACTGACAGCTACAATGAGCAGTTCTTC. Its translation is CSATDSYNEQFF.

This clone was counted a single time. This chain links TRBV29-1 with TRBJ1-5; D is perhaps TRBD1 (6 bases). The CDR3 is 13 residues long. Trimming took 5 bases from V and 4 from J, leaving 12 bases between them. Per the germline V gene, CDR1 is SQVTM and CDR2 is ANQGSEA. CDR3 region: CSVRDNHNQPQHF. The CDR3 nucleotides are TGCAGCGTTCGGGACAACCATAATCAGCCCCAGCATTTT.

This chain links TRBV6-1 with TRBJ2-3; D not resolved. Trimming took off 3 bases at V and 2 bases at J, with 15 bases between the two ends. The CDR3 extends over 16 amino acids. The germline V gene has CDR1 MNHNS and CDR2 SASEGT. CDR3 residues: CASSDRARFATDTQYF. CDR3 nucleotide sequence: TGTGCCAGCAGTGATCGGGCCCGATTCGCCACAGATACGCAGTATTTT.

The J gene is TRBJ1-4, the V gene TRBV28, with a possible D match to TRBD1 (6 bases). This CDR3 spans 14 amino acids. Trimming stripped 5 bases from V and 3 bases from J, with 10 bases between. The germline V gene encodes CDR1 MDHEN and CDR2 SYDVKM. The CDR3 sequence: CASSIQGANEKLFF. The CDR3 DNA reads TGTGCCAGCAGTATACAGGGAGCTAATGAAAAACTGTTTTTT.

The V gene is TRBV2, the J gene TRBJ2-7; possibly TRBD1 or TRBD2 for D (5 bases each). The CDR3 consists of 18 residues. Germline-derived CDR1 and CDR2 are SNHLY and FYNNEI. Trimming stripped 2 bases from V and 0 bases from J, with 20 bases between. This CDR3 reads CASSENPPVGVYSYEQYF. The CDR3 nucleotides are TGTGCCAGCAGTGAAAACCCACCAGTGGGGGTCTACTCCTACGAGCAGTACTTC.